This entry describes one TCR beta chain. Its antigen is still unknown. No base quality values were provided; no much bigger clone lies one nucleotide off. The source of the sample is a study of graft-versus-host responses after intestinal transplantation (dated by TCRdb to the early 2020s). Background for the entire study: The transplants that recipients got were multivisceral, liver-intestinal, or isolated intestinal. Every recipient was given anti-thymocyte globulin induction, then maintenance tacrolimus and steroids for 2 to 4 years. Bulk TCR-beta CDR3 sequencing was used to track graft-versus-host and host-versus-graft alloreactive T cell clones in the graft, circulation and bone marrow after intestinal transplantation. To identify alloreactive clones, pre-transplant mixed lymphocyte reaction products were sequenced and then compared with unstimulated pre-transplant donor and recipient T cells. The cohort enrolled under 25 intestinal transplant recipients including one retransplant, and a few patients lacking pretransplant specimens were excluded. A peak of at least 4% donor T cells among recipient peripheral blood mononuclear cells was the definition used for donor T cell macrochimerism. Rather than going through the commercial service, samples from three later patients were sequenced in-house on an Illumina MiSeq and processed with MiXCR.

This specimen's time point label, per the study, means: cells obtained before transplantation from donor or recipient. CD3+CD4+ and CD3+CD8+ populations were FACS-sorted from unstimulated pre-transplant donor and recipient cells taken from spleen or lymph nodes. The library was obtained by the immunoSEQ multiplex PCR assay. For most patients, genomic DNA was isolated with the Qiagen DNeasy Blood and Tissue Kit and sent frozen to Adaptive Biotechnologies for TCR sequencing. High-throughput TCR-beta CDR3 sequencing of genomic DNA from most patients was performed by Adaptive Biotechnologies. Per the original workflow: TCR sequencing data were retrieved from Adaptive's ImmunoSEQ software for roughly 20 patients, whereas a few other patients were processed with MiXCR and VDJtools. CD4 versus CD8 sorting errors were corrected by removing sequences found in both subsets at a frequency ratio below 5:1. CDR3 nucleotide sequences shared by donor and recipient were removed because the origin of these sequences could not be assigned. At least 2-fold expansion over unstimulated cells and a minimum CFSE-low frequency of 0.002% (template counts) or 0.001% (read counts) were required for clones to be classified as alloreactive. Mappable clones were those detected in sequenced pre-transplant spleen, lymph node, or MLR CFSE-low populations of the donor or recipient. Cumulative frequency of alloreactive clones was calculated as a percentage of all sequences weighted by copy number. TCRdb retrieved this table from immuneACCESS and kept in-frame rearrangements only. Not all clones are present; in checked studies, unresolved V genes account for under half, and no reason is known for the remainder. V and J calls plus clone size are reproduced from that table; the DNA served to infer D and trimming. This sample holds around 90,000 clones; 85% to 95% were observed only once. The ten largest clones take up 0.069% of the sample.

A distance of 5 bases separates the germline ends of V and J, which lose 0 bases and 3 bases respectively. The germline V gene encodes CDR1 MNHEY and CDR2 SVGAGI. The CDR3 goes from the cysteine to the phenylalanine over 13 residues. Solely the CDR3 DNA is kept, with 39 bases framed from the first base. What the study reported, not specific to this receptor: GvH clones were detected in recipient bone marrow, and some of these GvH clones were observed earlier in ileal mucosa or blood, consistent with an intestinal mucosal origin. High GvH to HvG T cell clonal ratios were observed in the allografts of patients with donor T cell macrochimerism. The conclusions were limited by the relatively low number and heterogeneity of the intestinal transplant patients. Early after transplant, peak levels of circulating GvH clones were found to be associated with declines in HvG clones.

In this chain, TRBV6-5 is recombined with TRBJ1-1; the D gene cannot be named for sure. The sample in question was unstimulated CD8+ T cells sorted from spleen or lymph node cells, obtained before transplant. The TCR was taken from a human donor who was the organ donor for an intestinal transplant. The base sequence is TGTGCCAGCAGTTACTCGGAGTACACTGAAGCTTTCTTT. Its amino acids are CASSYSEYTEAFF.